Following are 14 T cell receptor beta chains from one sample sequenced in a study of tumor and adjacent non-tumor tissue in lung cancer. No cell sorting was done before RNA was extracted from the tissue. The normal lung tissue was taken more than 3 cm from the tumor edge. A modified ARM-PCR protocol with three rounds of nested PCR amplified TCRbeta. TCRdb re-derived calls from the multiplex PCR reads in MiXCR, one entry per CDR3 protein. The sample yields 50,000 to 70,000 distinct CDR3 sequences, 61% seen once. The sequenced sample was distant non-tumor lung tissue. Every receptor here comes from a man in his 70s with non-small cell lung cancer.

As to this clonotype: One junction end does not reproduce the germline sequence, and a read error may be involved. The V call is TRBV11-3, the J call TRBJ2-4; 7 nucleotides line up with TRBD1. CDR1 SGHNT and CDR2 YENEEA come from the germline V gene. There are 16 residues in the CDR3. CDR3 sequence: CTSSSNRGNSKNIQYF. The DNA of the CDR3 is TGTACCAGCAGCTCGAACAGGGGTAATTCCAAAAACATCCAGTACTTC. Using reference TRBV11-3 and TRBJ2-4 for the parts outside the CDR3, the full variable domain is EAGVVQSPRYKIIEKKQPVAFWCNPISGHNTLYWYLQNLGQGPELLIRYENEEAVDDSQLPKDRFSAERLKGVDSTLKIQPAELGDSAVYLCTSSSNRGNSKNIQYFGAGTRLSVL.

With regard to this clonotype: Sequence at one end of the junction differs from germline and may be a read error. This rearrangement joins TRBV10-2 to TRBJ1-5; D is unresolved. CDR1 is WSHSY and CDR2 is SAAADI in the germline V gene. The length of the CDR3 is 13 residues. The CDR3 spells CVSSHEGNQPQLF. In DNA form, the CDR3 reads TGCGTCAGCAGCCACGAAGGCAATCAGCCCCAGCTTTTT.

This chain joins TRBV6-6 and TRBJ2-6; possible D gene TRBD1, 5 bases. The CDR3 covers 15 residues. Germline values: CDR1 MNHNY, CDR2 SVGAGI (reference sequence). Trimming took 9 bases from V and 2 from J, leaving 14 bases between them. The CDR3 protein is CARSQKGPGANVLTF. CDR3 nucleotides: TGTGCCAGAAGCCAAAAGGGGCCTGGGGCCAACGTCCTGACTTTC.

The rearrangement uses TRBV15 and TRBJ2-7; 8 nucleotides agree with TRBD1. CDR1 is LNHNV, CDR2 YYDKDF, per germline (reference sequence). This CDR3 region has 16 residues. Trimming took 6 bases from V and 5 from J; bases not matched to a gene: 15. The CDR3 DNA follows: TGTGCCACCAGTGAGATCCCGAGGACAGGGCCCCACGAGCAGTACTTC. Its protein is CATSEIPRTGPHEQYF.

With regard to this clonotype: A read error may account for a junction end that differs from germline. The V gene is TRBV5-4, the J gene TRBJ2-3; 7 bases align to TRBD2. The CDR3 runs to 16 residues. Per germline, CDR1 SGHNT and CDR2 YYREEE (reference sequence). The CDR3 DNA sequence: TGTGCCAGCAGCTCGGAAGTGCGGGGGAGTTCAGACACGCAGTATTTT. It encodes CASSSEVRGSSDTQYF.

Details on this clonotype: A clone one base away is much larger, so this may be a read error. This chain uses TRBV6-6 with TRBJ1-1; D not resolved. The germline V and J ends were trimmed by 10 bases and 4 bases, with 13 bases remaining between them. The CDR3 runs to 12 residues. Germline CDR1 reads MNHNY; CDR2 reads SVGAGI (reference sequence). In DNA form, the CDR3 reads TGTGCCATTCATACCCCATTCACTGAAGCTTTCTTT. Translation gives CAIHTPFTEAFF.

Comments on this clonotype: Sequence at one end of the junction differs from germline and may be a read error. V usage is TRBV2 and J usage is TRBJ1-5; D ambiguous. Germline-derived CDR1 and CDR2 are SNHLY and FYNNEI. The CDR3 spans 14 residues. The CDR3 region is CASRADYSYQPQHF. The DNA of the CDR3 is TGTGCCAGCAGGGCCGATTATAGCTATCAGCCCCAGCATTTT.

The rearrangement joins TRBV11-2 to TRBJ1-1; D is possibly TRBD1 (5 bases). V was pared by 1 base and J by 10 bases, with 31 bases between. The CDR3 is made up of 19 amino acids. Germline-derived CDR1 and CDR2 are SGHAT and FQNNGV. CDR3 protein: CASSLGGGRSGTENTRAFF. The CDR3 DNA sequence: TGTGCCAGCAGCTTAGGGGGGGGTCGAAGCGGGACCGAGAACACTAGAGCTTTCTTT.

A remark on this clonotype: One base away lies a much larger clone, so this may be a sequencing read error. The J gene is TRBJ2-1, the V gene TRBV12-3 or TRBV12-4, with TRBD2 as a possible D gene (5 bases). V was cut by 5 bases and J by 8 bases, with 16 bases left in between. The CDR3 length is 14 residues. The CDR3 protein is CASSHRTCRHEQFF. The DNA of the CDR3 is TGTGCCAGCAGTCACCGGACTTGTAGGCATGAGCAGTTCTTC.

This clonotype showed up many times. The chain carries TRBV29-1 and TRBJ2-7; TRBD1 matches 7 bases. Germline-derived CDR1 and CDR2 are SQVTM and ANQGSEA. This CDR3 is 13 amino acids long. V trimming: 6 bases; J trimming: 0 bases; junction bases outside the gene matches: 5. CDR3 in amino acids: CSVTGVISYEQYF. The CDR3 DNA sequence: TGCAGCGTAACAGGGGTAATCTCCTACGAGCAGTACTTC.

Points on this clonotype: This sequence may be a read error, since a much larger clone differs from it by one base. This chain uses TRBV14 with TRBJ2-1; 8 nucleotides align to TRBD2. Trimming cost V 0 bases and J 8 bases; bases outside gene matches: 9. Germline lookup yields CDR1 SGHDN and CDR2 FVKESK. The CDR3 extends over 16 amino acids. The CDR3 reads CASSQDLSGRNDEQFF. The CDR3 nucleotides read TGTGCCAGCAGCCAAGATCTGAGCGGGAGAAACGATGAGCAGTTCTTC.

In its sample, this clonotype was seen once. This may stem from a read error, because a much larger clone lies one nucleotide away. The gene calls are TRBV5-4 and TRBJ2-3; the D call may be TRBD1 or TRBD2 (5 bases each). The germline CDR1 and CDR2 sequences are SGHNT and YYREEE (reference sequence). The CDR3 totals 13 residues. The CDR3 bases are TGTGACAGCAGGTTCGGGACCACAGATACGCAGTATTTT. Translated: CDSRFGTTDTQYF.

About this clonotype: The germline gene is not matched at one end of the junction; a read error may be the cause. The V call is TRBV4-1, the J call TRBJ2-2; weak D call: TRBD2 (5 bases). CDR3 length: 16 residues. From germline, CDR1 is MGHRA and CDR2 YSYEKL. CDR3 protein: CASSQESWSTSGELFF. The CDR3 coding sequence is TGCGCCAGCAGCCAAGAGAGCTGGAGTACGTCCGGGGAGCTGTTTTTC.

To note about this clonotype: A junction boundary mismatches the germline segment, possibly from a read error. The CDR3 DNA reads TGTGCCAGCAGCCCAATCGGACGGGGACAGTCCTATTTC. Translation gives CASSPIGRGQSYF. The genes are TRBV5-6 and TRBJ2-5; 7 bases are shared with TRBD1. Looked up from germline, CDR1 is SGHDT and CDR2 is YYEEEE. The CDR3 totals 13 residues. The entire variable domain, with the rest obtained from reference TRBV5-6 and TRBJ2-5, is as follows: DAGVTQSPTHLIKTRGQQVTLRCSPKSGHDTVSWYQQALGQGPQFIFQYYEEEERQRGNFPDRFSGHQFPNYSSELNVNALLLGDSALYLCASSPIGRGQSYFGPGTRLLVL.